The 26 T cell receptor beta chains in this list originate from one sample, sequenced in a study of Ad26.COV2.S vaccination and SARS-CoV-2 variants. The repertoire was sequenced with immunoSEQ multiplex PCR; TCRdb's copy has only in-frame clones and lacks some. The sample carries hundreds of thousands of clones, around 90% recorded once. Treatment denoted: some 19 received Ad26.COV2.S at low or high dose, single or two shots; 5 received placebo; per-sample allocation not given. Day 63 after the first vaccine or placebo injection was the time point for sampling. Specimen: peripheral blood, collected in a trial of Ad26.COV2.S vaccine versus placebo. The receptors shown here come from a person between 18 and 60 years old who received the Ad26.COV2.S COVID-19 vaccine or a placebo.

With regard to this clone: Other DNA sequences in this sample translate to the same CDR3. The V gene is TRBV29-1, the J gene TRBJ2-7, with TRBD2 matching 7 bases. The CDR3 length is 11 residues. The germline V gene encodes CDR1 SQVTM and CDR2 ANQGSEA. V shed 4 bases and J 3 bases; nucleotides not matched to a gene: 0. CDR3 nucleotide sequence: TGCAGCGTTGGGGGGGGCTACGAGCAGTACTTC. It is translated as CSVGGGYEQYF.

V gene TRBV3-1 (or the pseudogene TRBV3-2) combines with J gene TRBJ2-7, with 12 bases lining up with TRBD2. This CDR3 is built from 16 residues. Germline trimming cut 6 bases from V and 2 bases from J; bases unmatched to any gene: 8. The germline CDR1 and CDR2 sequences are LGHDT and YNNKEL (reference sequence). In nucleotides, the CDR3 is TGTGCCAGCAGTCCCCTTCTAGCGGGAGGGGCCTACGAGCAGTACTTC. Translated, it gives CASSPLLAGGAYEQYF.

The table lists this clone with a count of one. The chain carries TRBV3-1 (or the pseudogene TRBV3-2) and TRBJ2-7; 9 nucleotides match TRBD2. The germline gives CDR1 LGHDT, CDR2 YNNKEL (reference sequence). The CDR3 sequence is 16 residues long. V was clipped by 2 bases and J by 2 bases; unmatched bases: 7. CDR3 in amino acids: CASSQILTSGPYEQYF. The DNA of the CDR3 is TGTGCCAGCAGCCAAATCCTGACTAGCGGTCCCTACGAGCAGTACTTC.

The table lists this clone with a few counts. The chain is built from TRBV24-1 and TRBJ1-6; possibly TRBD1 for D (5 bases). The germline CDR1 and CDR2 sequences are KGHDR and SFDVKD. Trimming left V 1 base short and J 8 bases short, with 20 bases between. This CDR3 contains 18 residues. CDR3 coding DNA: TGTGCCACCAGTGATTTACAGGCCGAGACTCAATTTGATTCACCCCTCCACTTT. This codes for CATSDLQAETQFDSPLHF.

The chain uses TRBV6-2 or TRBV6-3 and TRBJ2-4, with D uncertain. This CDR3 spans 14 amino acids. The germline V gene has CDR1 MNHEY and CDR2 SVGEGT. V was shortened by 5 bases and J by 5 bases, with 13 bases between the two germline ends. This chain's CDR3 is CASSNPGPENIQYF. In nucleotides, the CDR3 is TGTGCCAGCAGTAATCCGGGCCCCGAAAACATTCAGTACTTC.

This clone has a single count. The genes are TRBV19 and TRBJ2-1; no clear D. Germline CDR1 is LNHDA and CDR2 is SQIVND (reference sequence). CDR3 length equals 15 residues. Trimming removed 6 bases from V and 0 bases from J, with 12 bases in between. CDR3 in DNA: TGTGCCAGTAGCGAGACTGTAAGCTCCTACAATGAGCAGTTCTTC. The encoded protein is CASSETVSSYNEQFF.

The chain uses TRBV5-1 and TRBJ1-5, with no clear D. The CDR3 extends over 14 amino acids. The V gene's germline CDR1 is SGHRS and CDR2 YFSETQ. Trimming left V 4 bases short and J 3 bases short, with 11 bases between. Here the CDR3 DNA reads TGCGCCAGCAGCCCCGGCCGAGACAATCAGCCCCAGCATTTT. Amino acid sequence: CASSPGRDNQPQHF.

The gene calls are TRBV7-8 and TRBJ1-1, with D perhaps TRBD1 (6 bases). The CDR3 length is 15 residues. Germline V CDR1 and CDR2: SGHVS, FQNEAQ. Trimming stripped 0 bases from V and 5 bases from J, with 13 bases between. The CDR3 nucleotides read TGTGCCAGCAGCTTAGCGTGGGGGGGCCGGACTGAAGCTTTCTTT. Encoded protein: CASSLAWGGRTEAFF.

The chain combines TRBV6-1 with TRBJ2-1, with a possible D match to TRBD2 (5 bases). Trimming pared 2 bases from V and 3 bases from J, leaving 20 bases between. The CDR3 runs 18 residues. CDR1 MNHNS and CDR2 SASEGT come from the germline V gene. CDR3 in amino acids: CASSEKRASATIYNEQFF. CDR3 DNA: TGTGCCAGCAGTGAAAAGAGGGCTTCCGCCACCATCTACAATGAGCAGTTCTTC.

The V call is TRBV14, the J call TRBJ2-3; 11 nucleotides align to TRBD2. The length of the CDR3 is 17 residues. The J segment lost 1 base and the V segment lost 0 bases, leaving 3 bases of the junction unmatched. Germline V CDR1 and CDR2: SGHDN, FVKESK. The CDR3 coding sequence is TGTGCCAGCAGCCAAGATAGCGGGAGGGTCGGCACAGATACGCAGTATTTT. Translated: CASSQDSGRVGTDTQYF. Full variable domain (remainder filled in from reference TRBV14 and TRBJ2-3): EAGVTQFPSHSVIEKGQTVTLRCDPISGHDNLYWYRRVMGKEIKFLLHFVKESKQDESGMPNNRFLAERTGGTYSTLKVQPAELEDSGVYFCASSQDSGRVGTDTQYFGPGTRLTVL.

CDR3 protein: CASSEPGTGGHEQYF. As DNA, the CDR3 is TGTGCCAGCAGTGAACCCGGGACAGGGGGCCACGAGCAGTACTTC. The chain has TRBV6-1 and TRBJ2-7; TRBD1 aligns across 12 bases. The CDR3 totals 15 residues. CDR1 and CDR2 from the germline V gene are MNHNS and SASEGT. J was trimmed by 5 bases and V by 2 bases; bases with no gene match: 4.

This clone was counted between two and nine times. This CDR3 is CASSRFPSNSGNTIYF. The CDR3 DNA follows: TGTGCCAGCAGCCGTTTCCCTTCAAACTCTGGAAACACCATATATTTT. This sequence joins TRBV5-6 and TRBJ1-3; unclear D gene. Germline V gives CDR1 SGHDT, CDR2 YYEEEE. V shed 4 bases and J shed 0 bases, with 14 bases lying between them. The CDR3 is made up of 16 amino acids.

This chain joins TRBV6-5 and TRBJ2-1; 13 positions match TRBD2. V shed 8 bases, J shed 9 bases, and the junction held 7 bases outside the gene matches. Germline V gene data show CDR1 as MNHEY and CDR2 as SVGAGI. The CDR3 runs 14 residues. The DNA of the CDR3 is TGTGCCAGCTTCAGGACTAGCGGGAGCAGTGAGCAGTTCTTC. Translating it yields CASFRTSGSSEQFF.

The V and J genes are TRBV18 and TRBJ1-6; D is ambiguous. The CDR3 sequence is 12 residues long. Germline CDR1 KGHSH, CDR2 LQKENI. V lost 6 bases to trimming and J lost 7 bases, with 7 bases between them. The CDR3 spells CASSKGNSPLHF. The CDR3 nucleotides are TGTGCCAGCTCGAAAGGGAATTCACCCCTCCACTTT.

The genes are TRBV11-2 and TRBJ2-1; TRBD2 agrees at 9 bases. Germline V gene sequence: CDR1 SGHAT, CDR2 FQNNGV. Trimming removed 0 bases from V and 6 bases from J; junction bases left unmatched: 6. CDR3 size: 16 residues. CDR3 DNA sequence: TGTGCCAGCAGCTTAGAAATCGCGGGAGGGGGCAATGAGCAGTTCTTC. As protein: CASSLEIAGGGNEQFF.

The chain has TRBV24-1 and TRBJ1-5; D is unclear. V lost 10 bases and J 5 bases, leaving 14 bases between the germline ends. The length of the CDR3 is 13 residues. The germline gives CDR1 KGHDR, CDR2 SFDVKD. CDR3 region: CATEAGEYQPQHF. In DNA, the CDR3 is TGTGCCACGGAAGCCGGGGAATATCAGCCCCAGCATTTT.

This rearrangement joins TRBV7-8 to TRBJ1-6, with D unclear. The CDR3 extends over 15 amino acids. Trimming removed 2 bases at V and 7 bases at J, with 12 bases between. The V gene's germline CDR1 is SGHVS and CDR2 FQNEAQ. The CDR3 sequence is CASSLLSPTNSPLHF. The CDR3 DNA sequence: TGTGCCAGCAGCTTATTATCGCCCACCAATTCACCCCTCCACTTT.

This chain links TRBV5-1 with TRBJ2-5; 8 nucleotides align to TRBD1. The CDR3 is 13 residues long. Germline assignment: CDR1 SGHRS and CDR2 YFSETQ. The V and J ends lost 4 bases and 7 bases, in that order; junction bases with no gene match: 6. CDR3 DNA sequence: TGCGCCAGCAGCAACGGACAGGGACGGACCCAGTACTTC. It is translated as CASSNGQGRTQYF.

The V call is TRBV6-5, the J call TRBJ1-2, with a tentative D call TRBD1 (5 bases). There are 12 residues in the CDR3. Germline CDR1 is MNHEY and CDR2 is SVGAGI. Trimming cost V 7 bases and J 8 bases, with 14 bases left between them. The CDR3 is CASNQVGQGYTF. CDR3 nucleotide sequence: TGTGCCAGCAATCAAGTGGGGCAAGGCTACACCTTC.

The chain combines TRBV9 with TRBJ2-2; D is ambiguous. Trimming cost V 2 bases and J 0 bases, with 5 bases left between them. Germline CDR1 is SGDLS and CDR2 is YYNGEE. The CDR3 is 14 residues long. The CDR3 reads CASSVASNTGELFF. CDR3 sequence (DNA): TGTGCCAGCAGCGTGGCGTCGAACACCGGGGAGCTGTTTTTT.

This clone was seen a single time. V is TRBV30 and J is TRBJ1-5; D unclear. CDR1 and CDR2 from the germline V gene are GTSNPN and SVGIG (reference sequence). This CDR3 has 15 amino acids. Deletions cut 0 bases from V and 8 bases from J, with 17 bases between. This chain's CDR3 is CAWSVGIPRLEPQHF. CDR3 DNA: TGTGCCTGGAGTGTGGGTATTCCCCGATTAGAGCCCCAGCATTTT.

The chain has TRBV18 and TRBJ2-5; D possibly corresponds to TRBD1 (5 bases). Germline V CDR1 and CDR2: KGHSH, LQKENI. With 1 base removed from V and 1 base from J, the gap between germline ends came to 10 bases. The CDR3 covers 15 residues. CDR3 amino acids: CASSPQDSLQETQYF. In nucleotides, the CDR3 is TGTGCCAGCTCACCACAAGACAGCCTCCAAGAGACCCAGTACTTC.

The table lists this clone with a count of one. The chain is built from TRBV7-4 and TRBJ2-3, with unresolved D. Germline CDR1 is SGHVT and CDR2 is SQSDAQ. This CDR3 contains 11 residues. V dropped 6 bases and J dropped 4 bases, with 5 bases sitting between them. The DNA for the CDR3 is TGTGCCAGCAGGGGTTCAGATACGCAGTATTTT. Translated: CASRGSDTQYF.

Remarks on this clone: Its ends do not fully match the called genes, so a read error is possible. The chain couples TRBV7-7 to TRBJ2-1, with D tentatively TRBD2 (6 bases). This CDR3 spans 16 amino acids. CDR1 and CDR2 (germline): SSHAT, FNYEAQ (reference sequence). CDR3 DNA: TGTGCTAGCAGCCCTCGTGCCGGGAGCTCCTACAATGAGCAGTTCTTC. Its translation is CASSPRAGSSYNEQFF.

V is TRBV6-4 and J is TRBJ2-1; a weak D match, TRBD1 (7 bases). Between the trimmed V and J ends, which lost 5 bases and 5 bases, there was a span of 13 bases. The CDR3 runs to 14 residues. Germline CDR1 is MRHNA and CDR2 is SNTAGT. The CDR3 DNA reads as TGTGCCAGCAGTCGCGGGACAGAAGACAATGAGCAGTTCTTC. Translation gives CASSRGTEDNEQFF.

The V call is TRBV5-1, the J call TRBJ2-7, with TRBD1 matching over 10 bases. The CDR3 runs 13 residues. CDR1 is SGHRS and CDR2 is YFSETQ in the germline V gene. Trimming cost V 5 bases and J 4 bases; bases outside gene matches: 3. The CDR3 DNA follows: TGCGCCAGCAGGCCGGGACAGGGGTACGAGCAGTACTTC. This translates into CASRPGQGYEQYF. Full variable domain (rest looked up from reference TRBV5-1 and TRBJ2-7): KAGVTQTPRYLIKTRGQQVTLSCSPISGHRSVSWYQQTPGQGLQFLFEYFSETQRNKGNFPGRFSGRQFSNSRSEMNVSTLELGDSALYLCASRPGQGYEQYFGPGTRLTVT.